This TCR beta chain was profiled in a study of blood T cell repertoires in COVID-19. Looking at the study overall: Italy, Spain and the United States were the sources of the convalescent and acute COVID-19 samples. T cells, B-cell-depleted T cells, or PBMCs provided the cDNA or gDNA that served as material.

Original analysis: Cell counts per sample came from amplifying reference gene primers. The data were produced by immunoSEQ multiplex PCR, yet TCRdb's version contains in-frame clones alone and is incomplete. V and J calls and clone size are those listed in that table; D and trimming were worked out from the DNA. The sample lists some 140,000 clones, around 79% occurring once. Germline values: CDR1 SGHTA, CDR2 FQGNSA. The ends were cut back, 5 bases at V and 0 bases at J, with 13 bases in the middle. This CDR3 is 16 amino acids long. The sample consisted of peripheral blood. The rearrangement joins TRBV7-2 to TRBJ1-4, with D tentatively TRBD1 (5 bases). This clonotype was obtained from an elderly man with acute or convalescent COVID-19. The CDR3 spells CASSVRQISTNEKLFF. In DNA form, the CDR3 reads TGTGCCAGCAGCGTACGACAGATCTCAACTAATGAAAAACTGTTTTTT.